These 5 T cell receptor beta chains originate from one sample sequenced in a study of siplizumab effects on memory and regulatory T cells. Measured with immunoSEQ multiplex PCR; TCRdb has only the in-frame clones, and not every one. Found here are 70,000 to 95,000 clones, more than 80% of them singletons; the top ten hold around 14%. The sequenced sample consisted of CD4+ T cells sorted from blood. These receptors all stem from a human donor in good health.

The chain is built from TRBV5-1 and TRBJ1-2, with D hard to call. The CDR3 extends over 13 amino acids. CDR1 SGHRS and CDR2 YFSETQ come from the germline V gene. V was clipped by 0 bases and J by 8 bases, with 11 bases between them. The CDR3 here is CASSLVPGEGYTF. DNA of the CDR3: TGCGCCAGCAGCTTGGTTCCCGGTGAGGGCTACACCTTC.

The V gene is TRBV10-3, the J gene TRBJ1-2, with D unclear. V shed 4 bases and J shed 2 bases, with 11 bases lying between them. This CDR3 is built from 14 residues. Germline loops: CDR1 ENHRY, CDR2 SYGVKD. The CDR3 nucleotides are TGTGCCATCAGTGCCGGGCCAGAAAACTATGGCTACACCTTC. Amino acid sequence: CAISAGPENYGYTF.

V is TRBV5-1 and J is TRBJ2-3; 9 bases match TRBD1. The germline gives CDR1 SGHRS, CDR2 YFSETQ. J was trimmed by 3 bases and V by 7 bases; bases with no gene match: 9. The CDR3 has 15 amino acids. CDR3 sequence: CASHRGRGQTDTQYF. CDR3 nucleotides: TGCGCCAGCCACAGGGGGCGCGGGCAAACAGATACGCAGTATTTT.

The CDR3 spells CASSLGSSGANVLTF. CDR3 DNA sequence: TGCGCCAGCAGCCTCGGGTCCTCTGGGGCCAACGTCCTGACTTTC. The gene calls are TRBV5-1 and TRBJ2-6, with D uncertain. Between the trimmed V and J ends, which lost 4 bases and 0 bases, there was a span of 8 bases. Germline V gene data show CDR1 as SGHRS and CDR2 as YFSETQ. The CDR3 totals 15 residues. Full variable domain (rest looked up from reference TRBV5-1 and TRBJ2-6): KAGVTQTPRYLIKTRGQQVTLSCSPISGHRSVSWYQQTPGQGLQFLFEYFSETQRNKGNFPGRFSGRQFSNSRSEMNVSTLELGDSALYLCASSLGSSGANVLTFGAGSRLTVL.

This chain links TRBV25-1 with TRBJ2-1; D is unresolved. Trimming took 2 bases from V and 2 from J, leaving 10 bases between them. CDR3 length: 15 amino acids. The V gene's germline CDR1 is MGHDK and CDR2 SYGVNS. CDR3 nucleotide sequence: TGTGCCAGCAGTGAAGGGTTAGTCGCCTACAATGAGCAGTTCTTC. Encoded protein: CASSEGLVAYNEQFF. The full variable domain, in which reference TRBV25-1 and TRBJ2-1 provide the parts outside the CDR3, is EADIYQTPRYLVIGTGKKITLECSQTMGHDKMYWYQQDPGMELHLIHYSYGVNSTEKGDLSSESTVSRIRTEHFPLTLESARPSHTSQYLCASSEGLVAYNEQFFGPGTRLTVL.